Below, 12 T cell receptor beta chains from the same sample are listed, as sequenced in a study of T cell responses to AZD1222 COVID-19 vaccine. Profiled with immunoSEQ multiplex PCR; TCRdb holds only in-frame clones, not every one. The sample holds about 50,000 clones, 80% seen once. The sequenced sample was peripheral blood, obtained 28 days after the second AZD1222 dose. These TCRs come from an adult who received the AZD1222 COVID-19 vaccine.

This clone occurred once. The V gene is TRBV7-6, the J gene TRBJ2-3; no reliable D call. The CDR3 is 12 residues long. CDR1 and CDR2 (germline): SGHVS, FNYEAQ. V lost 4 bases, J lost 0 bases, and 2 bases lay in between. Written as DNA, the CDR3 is TGTGCCAGCAGCTCTAGCACAGATACGCAGTATTTT. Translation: CASSSSTDTQYF.

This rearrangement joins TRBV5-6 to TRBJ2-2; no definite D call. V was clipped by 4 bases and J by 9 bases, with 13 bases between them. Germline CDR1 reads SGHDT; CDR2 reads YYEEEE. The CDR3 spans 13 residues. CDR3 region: CASSRPLTRELFF. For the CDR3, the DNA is TGTGCCAGCAGCCGACCTCTAACCCGGGAGCTGTTTTTT.

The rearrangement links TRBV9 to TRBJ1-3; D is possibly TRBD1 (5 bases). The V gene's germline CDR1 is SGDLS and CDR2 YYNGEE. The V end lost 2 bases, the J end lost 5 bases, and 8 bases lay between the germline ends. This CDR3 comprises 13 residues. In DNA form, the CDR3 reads TGTGCCAGCAGCGTGGACACTAGAAACACCATATATTTT. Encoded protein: CASSVDTRNTIYF.

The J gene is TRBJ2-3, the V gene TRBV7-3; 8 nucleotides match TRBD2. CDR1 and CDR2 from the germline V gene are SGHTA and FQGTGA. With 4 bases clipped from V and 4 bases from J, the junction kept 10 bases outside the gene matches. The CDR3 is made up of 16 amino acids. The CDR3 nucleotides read TGTGCCAGCAGCTGGGGGAGTACTAGCGGTCCAGATACGCAGTATTTT. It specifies CASSWGSTSGPDTQYF.

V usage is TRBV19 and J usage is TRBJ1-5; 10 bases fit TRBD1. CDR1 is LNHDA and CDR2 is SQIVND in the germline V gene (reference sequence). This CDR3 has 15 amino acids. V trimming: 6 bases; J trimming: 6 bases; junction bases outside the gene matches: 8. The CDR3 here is CASRTSTGGGQPQHF. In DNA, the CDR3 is TGTGCCAGTAGGACTTCGACAGGGGGCGGTCAGCCCCAGCATTTT.

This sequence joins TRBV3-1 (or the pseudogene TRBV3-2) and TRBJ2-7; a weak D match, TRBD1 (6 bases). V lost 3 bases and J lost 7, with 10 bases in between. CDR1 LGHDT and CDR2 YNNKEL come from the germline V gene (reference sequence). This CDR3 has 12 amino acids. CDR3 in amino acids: CASSQQGFEQYV. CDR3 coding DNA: TGTGCCAGCAGCCAGCAGGGGTTTGAGCAGTACGTC.

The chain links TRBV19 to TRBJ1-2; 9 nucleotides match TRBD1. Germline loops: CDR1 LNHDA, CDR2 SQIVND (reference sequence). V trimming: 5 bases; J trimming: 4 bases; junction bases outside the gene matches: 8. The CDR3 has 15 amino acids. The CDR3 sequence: CASSPGQGLGYGYTF. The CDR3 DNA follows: TGTGCCAGTAGTCCAGGACAGGGGTTGGGCTATGGCTACACCTTC.

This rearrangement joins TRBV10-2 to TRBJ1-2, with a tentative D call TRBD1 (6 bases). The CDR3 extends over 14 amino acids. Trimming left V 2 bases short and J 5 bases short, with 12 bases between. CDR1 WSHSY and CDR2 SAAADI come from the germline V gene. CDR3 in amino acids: CASSEGSRGYGYTF. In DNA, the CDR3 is TGCGCCAGCAGTGAGGGTTCCAGGGGATATGGCTACACCTTC.

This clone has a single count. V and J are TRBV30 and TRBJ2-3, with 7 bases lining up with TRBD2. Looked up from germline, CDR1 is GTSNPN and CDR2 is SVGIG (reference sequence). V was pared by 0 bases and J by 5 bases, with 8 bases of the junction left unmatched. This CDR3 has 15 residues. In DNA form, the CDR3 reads TGTGCCTGGAGTGTAAGATCGTCTAGCGGAGATACGCAGTATTTT. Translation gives CAWSVRSSSGDTQYF.

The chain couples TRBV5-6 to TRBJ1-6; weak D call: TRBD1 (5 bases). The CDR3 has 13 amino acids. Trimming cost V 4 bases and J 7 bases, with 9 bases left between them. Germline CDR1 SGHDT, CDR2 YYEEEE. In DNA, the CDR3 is TGTGCCAGCAGCGCCCGACAGAATTCACCCCTCCACTTT. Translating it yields CASSARQNSPLHF.

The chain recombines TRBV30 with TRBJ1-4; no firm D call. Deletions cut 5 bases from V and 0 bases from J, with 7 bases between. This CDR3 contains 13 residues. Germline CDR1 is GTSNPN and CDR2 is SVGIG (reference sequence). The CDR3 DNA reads TGTGCCTGGGGTCATGCAACTAATGAAAAACTGTTTTTT. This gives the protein CAWGHATNEKLFF.

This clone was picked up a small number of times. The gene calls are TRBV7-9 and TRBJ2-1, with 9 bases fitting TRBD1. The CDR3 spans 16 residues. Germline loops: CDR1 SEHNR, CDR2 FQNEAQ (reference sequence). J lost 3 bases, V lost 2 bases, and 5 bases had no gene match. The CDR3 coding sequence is TGTGCCAGCAGCTTAAGGACAGGGGTTTTCTACAATGAGCAGTTCTTC. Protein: CASSLRTGVFYNEQFF.